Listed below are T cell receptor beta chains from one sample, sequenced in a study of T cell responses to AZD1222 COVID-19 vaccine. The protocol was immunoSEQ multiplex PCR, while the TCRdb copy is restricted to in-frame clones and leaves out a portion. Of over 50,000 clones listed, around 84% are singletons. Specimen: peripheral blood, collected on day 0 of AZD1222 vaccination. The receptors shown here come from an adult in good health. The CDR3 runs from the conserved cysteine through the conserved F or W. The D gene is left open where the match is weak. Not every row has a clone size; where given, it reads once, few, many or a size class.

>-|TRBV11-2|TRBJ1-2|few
TGTGCCAGCGGGTCCGTTGGTATTAGTGGCTACACCTTC
CASGSVGISGYTF
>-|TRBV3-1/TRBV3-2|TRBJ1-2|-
TGTGCCAGCAGCCAACAGACGGGAGGCGGCCCGAATTCCAATTCTGGCTACACCTTC
CASSQQTGGGPNSNSGYTF
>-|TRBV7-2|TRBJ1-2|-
TGTGCCAGCAGCTTAACTAACACGGTCTATGGCTACACCTTC
CASSLTNTVYGYTF
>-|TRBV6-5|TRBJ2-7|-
TGTGCCAGCAGTTCCTACCCGACAGGAAGAGGCCACGAGCAGTACTTC
CASSSYPTGRGHEQYF
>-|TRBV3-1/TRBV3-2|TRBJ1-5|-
TGTGCCAGCAGCCAAGCAGGGAATCAGCCCCAGCATTTT
CASSQAGNQPQHF
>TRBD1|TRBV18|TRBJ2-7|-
TGTGCCAGCTCGGGGACAGGGAACGAGCAGTACTTC
CASSGTGNEQYF
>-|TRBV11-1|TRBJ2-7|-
TGTGCCAGCAGCCGGGACACCTACGAGCAGTACTTC
CASSRDTYEQYF
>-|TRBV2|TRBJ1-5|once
TGTGCCAGCGTCCGGGACAACAATCAGCCCCAGCATTTT
CASVRDNNQPQHF
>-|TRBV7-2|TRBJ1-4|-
TGTGCCAGCAGCTTAGCCACGGAAGGCACGGGAGAAAAACTGTTTTTT
CASSLATEGTGEKLFF
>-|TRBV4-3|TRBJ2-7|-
TGCGCCAGCAGCCAAGTTGCGGGTGGAGGGTCCTACGAGCAGTACTTC
CASSQVAGGGSYEQYF
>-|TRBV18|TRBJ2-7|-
TGTGCCAGCTCACTAGGGGTGAACTCCTACGAGCAGTACTTC
CASSLGVNSYEQYF
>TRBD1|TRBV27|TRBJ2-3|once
TGTGCCAGCAGTATCTTACAGGGGAGCACAGATACGCAGTATTTT
CASSILQGSTDTQYF
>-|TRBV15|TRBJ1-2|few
TGTGCCACCAGCAGAGATCCCACTAGACGTAGCCAGTACTACACCTTC
CATSRDPTRRSQYYTF
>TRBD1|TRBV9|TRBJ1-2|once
TGTGCCAGCAGCGAGGGGACCCGGACAGGGAAAGGCTACACCTTC
CASSEGTRTGKGYTF
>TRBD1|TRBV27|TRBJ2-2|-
TGTGCCAGCAGTGATCGGGACAGGGGGCAAACCGGGGAGCTGTTTTTT
CASSDRDRGQTGELFF
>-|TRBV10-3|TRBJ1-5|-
TGTGCCATCAGTGACACCGAGGCAGGCAATCAGCCCCAGCATTTT
CAISDTEAGNQPQHF
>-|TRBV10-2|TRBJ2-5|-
TGCGCCAGTGCCGGGGCCGCCCAAGAGACCCAGTACTTC
CASAGAAQETQYF
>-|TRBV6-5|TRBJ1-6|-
TGTGCCAGCAGTTCCGACAGTTCACCCCTCCACTTT
CASSSDSSPLHF
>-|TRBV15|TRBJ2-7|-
TGTGCCACCAGCTACGACAGGTTTGGGACCTACGAGCAGTACTTC
CATSYDRFGTYEQYF
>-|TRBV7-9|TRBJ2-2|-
TGTGCCAGCAGCTTAGTTGGGACCACCGGGGAGCTGTTTTTT
CASSLVGTTGELFF